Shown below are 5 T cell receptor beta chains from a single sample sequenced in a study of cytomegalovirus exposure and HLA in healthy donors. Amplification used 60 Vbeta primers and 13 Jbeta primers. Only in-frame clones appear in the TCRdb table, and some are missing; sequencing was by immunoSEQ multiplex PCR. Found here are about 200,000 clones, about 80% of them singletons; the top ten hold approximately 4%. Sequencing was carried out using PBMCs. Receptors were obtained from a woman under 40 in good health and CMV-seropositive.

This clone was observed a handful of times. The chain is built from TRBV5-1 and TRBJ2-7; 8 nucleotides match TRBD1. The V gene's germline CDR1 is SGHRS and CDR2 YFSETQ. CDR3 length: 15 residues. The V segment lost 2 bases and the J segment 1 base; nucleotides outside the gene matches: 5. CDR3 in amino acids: CASSFGTGSSYEQYF. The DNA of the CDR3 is TGCGCCAGCAGCTTCGGGACAGGTAGTTCCTACGAGCAGTACTTC. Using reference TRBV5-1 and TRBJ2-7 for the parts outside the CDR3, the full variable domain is KAGVTQTPRYLIKTRGQQVTLSCSPISGHRSVSWYQQTPGQGLQFLFEYFSETQRNKGNFPGRFSGRQFSNSRSEMNVSTLELGDSALYLCASSFGTGSSYEQYFGPGTRLTVT.

Here the CDR3 reads CASSQQSRGPSTEAFF. CDR3 DNA: TGCGCCAGCAGCCAACAATCCAGGGGCCCGAGCACTGAAGCTTTCTTT. The gene calls are TRBV4-3 and TRBJ1-1; a weak D match, TRBD1 (6 bases). The CDR3 consists of 16 residues. The germline V gene has CDR1 LGHNA and CDR2 YSLEER. The V end lost 2 bases, the J end lost 4 bases, and 17 bases lay between the germline ends.

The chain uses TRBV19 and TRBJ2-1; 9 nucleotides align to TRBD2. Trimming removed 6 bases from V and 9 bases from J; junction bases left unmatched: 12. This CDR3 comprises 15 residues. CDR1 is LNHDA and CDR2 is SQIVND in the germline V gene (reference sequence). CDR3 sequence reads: CASSPAAGGRGEQFF. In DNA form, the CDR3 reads TGTGCCAGTAGCCCCGCAGCGGGGGGCCGGGGTGAGCAGTTCTTC.

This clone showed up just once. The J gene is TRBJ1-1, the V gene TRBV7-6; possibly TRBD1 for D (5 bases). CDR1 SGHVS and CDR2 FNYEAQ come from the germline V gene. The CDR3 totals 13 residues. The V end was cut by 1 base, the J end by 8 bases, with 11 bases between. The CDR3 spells CASSLGQPREAFF. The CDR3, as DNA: TGTGCCAGCAGCTTAGGACAGCCAAGGGAAGCTTTCTTT.

The chain's CDR3 is CASSRSGGEETQYF. The CDR3 nucleotides are TGCGCCAGCAGCCGGTCAGGGGGCGAAGAGACCCAGTACTTC. The chain carries TRBV4-1 and TRBJ2-5; 8 bases align to TRBD1. There are 14 residues in the CDR3. Unmatched junction bases numbered 4, after V lost 4 bases and J lost 3 bases. Germline V lookup: CDR1 MGHRA, CDR2 YSYEKL.